The sequence of this T cell receptor (beta chain) was determined in a study of cytomegalovirus exposure and HLA in healthy donors. 60 Vbeta and 13 Jbeta primers were used in PCR. Generated by immunoSEQ multiplex PCR, the TCRdb table keeps only in-frame clones and is missing some. The profile shows under 170,000 clones, roughly three quarters of them singletons. This CDR3 is 13 amino acids long. V trimming: 0 bases; J trimming: 14 bases; junction bases outside the gene matches: 6. Germline V CDR1 and CDR2: MGHRA, YSYEKL. The chain is built from TRBV4-1 and TRBJ2-1, with 8 bases that match TRBD2. Sequenced material: PBMCs. The TCR sequence derives from a human donor in good health. The CDR3 coding sequence is TGCGCCAGCAGCCAAGACCGGAGAGCGGGGGAGTTCTTC. The encoded protein is CASSQDRRAGEFF.